The present T cell receptor (beta chain) was sequenced within a study of vaccination and CD4 T cells after COVID-19. Whole-study context: Sampling after COVID took place at a median of around 110 days (range 35 to 161) following diagnosis. Overlapping peptides of the spike proteins of SARS-CoV-2, HCoV-NL63, HCoV-OC43 and HCoV-229E were used for cell stimulation.

Sequenced with the Oncomine TCR Beta short-read assay was DNA taken from cultured CD4+ T cells. Investigators isolated genomic DNA from cultured CD4+ T cells. Each CDR3 protein is one row after TCRdb ran MiXCR on the PCR reads. The data contain 20,000 to 25,000 distinct CDR3 sequences, around two fifths of them singletons. This clonotype was seen a single time. The antigen remains unidentified. Treatment denoted: approximately 9-day PBMC culture with coronavirus spike peptide pools or control peptides (ViraFEST assay). With 3 bases clipped from V and 6 bases from J, the junction kept 7 bases outside the gene matches. Germline CDR1 DFQATT, CDR2 SNEGSKA (reference sequence). CDR3 length equals 13 residues.

The gene calls are TRBV20-1 and TRBJ2-7; 8 bases match TRBD1. Material for sequencing was CD4+ T cells from blood, cultured in vitro. This TCR came from a human donor who had recovered from COVID-19. CDR3 in amino acids: CSASSQGAVEQYF. CDR3 nucleotides: TGCAGTGCTAGTAGTCAGGGGGCAGTCGAGCAGTACTTC.